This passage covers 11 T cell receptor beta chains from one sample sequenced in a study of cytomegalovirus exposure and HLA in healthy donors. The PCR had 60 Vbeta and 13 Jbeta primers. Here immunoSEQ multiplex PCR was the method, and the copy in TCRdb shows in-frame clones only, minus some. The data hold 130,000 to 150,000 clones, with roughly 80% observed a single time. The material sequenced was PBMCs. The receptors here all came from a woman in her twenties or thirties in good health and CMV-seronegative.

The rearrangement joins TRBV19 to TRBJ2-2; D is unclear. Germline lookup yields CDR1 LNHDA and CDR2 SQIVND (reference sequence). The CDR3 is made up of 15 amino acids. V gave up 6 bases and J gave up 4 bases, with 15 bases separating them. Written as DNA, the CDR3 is TGTGCCAGTAGCCGACCCCCCGGGTTCACCGGGGAGCTGTTTTTT. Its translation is CASSRPPGFTGELFF.

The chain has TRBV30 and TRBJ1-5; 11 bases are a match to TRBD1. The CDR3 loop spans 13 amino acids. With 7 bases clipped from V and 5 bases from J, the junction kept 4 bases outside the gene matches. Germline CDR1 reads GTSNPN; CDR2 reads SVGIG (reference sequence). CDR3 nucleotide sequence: TGTGCCTCGCAGGGACAGGGGGATCAGCCCCAGCATTTT. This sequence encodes CASQGQGDQPQHF.

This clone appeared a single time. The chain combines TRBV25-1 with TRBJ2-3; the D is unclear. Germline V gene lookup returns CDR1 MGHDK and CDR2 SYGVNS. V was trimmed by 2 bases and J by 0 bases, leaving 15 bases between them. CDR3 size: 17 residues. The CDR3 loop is CASSERTVLSSTDTQYF. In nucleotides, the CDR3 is TGTGCCAGCAGTGAACGAACAGTCCTTTCTAGCACAGATACGCAGTATTTT.

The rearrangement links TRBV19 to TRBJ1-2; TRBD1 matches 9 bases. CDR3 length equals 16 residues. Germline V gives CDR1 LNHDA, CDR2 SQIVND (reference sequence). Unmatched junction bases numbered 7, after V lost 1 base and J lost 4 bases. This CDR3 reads CASSIVPGQGVYGYTF. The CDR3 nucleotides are TGTGCCAGTAGTATAGTTCCGGGACAGGGAGTCTATGGCTACACCTTC.

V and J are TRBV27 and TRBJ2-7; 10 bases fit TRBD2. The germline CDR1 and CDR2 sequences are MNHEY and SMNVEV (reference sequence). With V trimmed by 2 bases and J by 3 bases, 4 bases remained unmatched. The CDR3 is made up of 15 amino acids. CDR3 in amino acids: CASSLTSSGGYEQYF. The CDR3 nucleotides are TGTGCCAGCAGTTTAACTTCTAGCGGGGGCTACGAGCAGTACTTC.

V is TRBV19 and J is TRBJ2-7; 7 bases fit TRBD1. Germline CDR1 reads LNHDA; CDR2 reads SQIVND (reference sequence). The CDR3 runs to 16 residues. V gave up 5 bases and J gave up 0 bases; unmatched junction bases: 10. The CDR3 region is CASSHRGPSSSYEQYF. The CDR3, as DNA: TGTGCCAGTAGTCATAGGGGGCCCTCTAGCTCCTACGAGCAGTACTTC.

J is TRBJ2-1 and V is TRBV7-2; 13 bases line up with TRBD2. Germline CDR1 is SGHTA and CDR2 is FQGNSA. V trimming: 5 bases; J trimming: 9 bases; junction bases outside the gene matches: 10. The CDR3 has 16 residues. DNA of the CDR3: TGTGCCAGCAGCAACCAGAGGACTAGCGGGAGAGGTGAGCAGTTCTTC. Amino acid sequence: CASSNQRTSGRGEQFF.

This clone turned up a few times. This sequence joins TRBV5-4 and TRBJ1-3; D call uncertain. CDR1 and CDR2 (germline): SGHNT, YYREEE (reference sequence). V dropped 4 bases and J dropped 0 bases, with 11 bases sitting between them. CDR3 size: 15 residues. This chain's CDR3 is CASSHPGYSGNTIYF. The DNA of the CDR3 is TGTGCCAGCAGCCACCCGGGATACTCTGGAAACACCATATATTTT.

CDR3 sequence (DNA): TGCGCCAGCGCTAGCGGGACCAACACCGGGGAGCTGTTTTTT. Protein product: CASASGTNTGELFF. V usage is TRBV5-1 and J usage is TRBJ2-2; 9 positions agree with TRBD2. Germline CDR1 reads SGHRS; CDR2 reads YFSETQ. The V segment lost 7 bases and the J segment 2 bases; nucleotides outside the gene matches: 3. The CDR3 is 14 residues long. The full variable domain, rest sourced from reference TRBV5-1 and TRBJ2-2, is KAGVTQTPRYLIKTRGQQVTLSCSPISGHRSVSWYQQTPGQGLQFLFEYFSETQRNKGNFPGRFSGRQFSNSRSEMNVSTLELGDSALYLCASASGTNTGELFFGEGSRLTVL.

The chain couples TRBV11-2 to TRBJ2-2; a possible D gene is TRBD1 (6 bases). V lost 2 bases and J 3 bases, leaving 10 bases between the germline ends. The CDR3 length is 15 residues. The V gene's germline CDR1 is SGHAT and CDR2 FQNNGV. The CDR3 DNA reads TGTGCCAGCAGCTTAAGCCAGGGGTACACCGGGGAGCTGTTTTTT. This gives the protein CASSLSQGYTGELFF.

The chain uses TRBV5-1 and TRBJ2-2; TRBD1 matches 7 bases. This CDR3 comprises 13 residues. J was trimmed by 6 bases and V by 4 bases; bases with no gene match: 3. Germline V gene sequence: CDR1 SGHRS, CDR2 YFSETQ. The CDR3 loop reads CASSPRGSGELFF. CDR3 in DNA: TGCGCCAGCAGCCCCAGGGGGTCCGGGGAGCTGTTTTTT.